What follows describes a single T cell receptor beta chain. This sample stems from a study of blood T cell repertoires in COVID-19. Looking at the study overall: Specimens from acute and convalescent COVID-19 originated in the United States, Italy and Spain. PBMCs, B-cell-depleted T cells, or T cells provided the cDNA or gDNA that made up the material.

The V and J ends lost 2 bases and 3 bases, in that order; junction bases with no gene match: 3. The CDR3 is 15 amino acids. Germline V gene lookup returns CDR1 MDHEN and CDR2 SYDVKM. Libraries were prepared by immunoSEQ multiplex PCR; TCRdb keeps only in-frame clonotypes and omits some of them. The repertoire holds about 20,000 clones, with roughly 93% as singletons. This chain joins TRBV28 and TRBJ1-4; the match to TRBD1 covers 7 bases. This receptor was taken from a human donor in a cohort sampled during active COVID-19. Sequenced material: peripheral blood. This CDR3 is CASSLAGGSNEKLFF. In nucleotides, the CDR3 is TGTGCCAGCAGTTTAGCAGGGGGTTCTAATGAAAAACTGTTTTTT.